These T cell receptor beta chains were read from a single sample in a study of blood T cells in healthy people across ages. TCRdb reprocessed the 5' RACE reads with MiXCR, giving one entry per CDR3 protein. The profile shows approximately 2,000,000 distinct CDR3 sequences, approximately 40% of them singletons. The sequenced sample consisted of blood. The source of these receptors is a human donor in good health. Each CDR3 is given with its conserved first and last residue. A D gene is named only where the DNA matches it firmly. Rows give clone size only sometimes, using once, few, many, or a class for an expanded clone.

>TRBV4-1|.|.|TRBJ1-2
CASSQGDGIMAYGYTF
TGCGCCAGCAGCCAAGGAGACGGCATCATGGCCTATGGCTACACCTTC
>TRBV5-4|.|TRBD2|TRBJ2-3
CASRELAGTDTQYF
TGTGCCAGCAGGGAACTAGCGGGCACAGATACGCAGTATTTT
>TRBV5-1|.|.|TRBJ2-3
CASSLVQGLKDTQYF
TGCGCCAGCAGCTTGGTGCAGGGCTTAAAGGATACGCAGTATTTT
>TRBV7-3|.|.|TRBJ2-1
CASSSGVSDEQFF
TGTGCCAGCAGCTCTGGGGTGAGTGATGAGCAGTTCTTC
>TRBV6-1|.|.|TRBJ2-1
CASRWRGENEQFF
TGTGCCAGCAGATGGAGGGGAGAGAATGAGCAGTTCTTC
>TRBV6-5|few|.|TRBJ1-4
CASSLPGEGEKLFF
TGTGCCAGCAGCCTCCCCGGGGAAGGTGAAAAACTGTTTTTT
>TRBV29-1|.|TRBD1|TRBJ2-1
CSVVTGGLETQFF
TGCAGCGTTGTGACAGGGGGCTTAGAGACCCAGTTCTTC
>TRBV7-8|.|.|TRBJ2-5
CASSPGRAGGQETRYF
TGTGCTAGCAGCCCGGGTCGGGCTGGCGGCCAAGAGACCCGGTACTTC
>TRBV25-1|.|.|TRBJ2-3
CASSAGQRGTDTQYF
TGTGCCAGCAGTGCCGGGCAGCGAGGCACAGATACGCAGTATTTT
>TRBV5-1|.|TRBD1|TRBJ2-3
CASSLEVQGALSTDTQYF
TGCGCCAGCAGCTTGGAGGTGCAGGGGGCATTAAGCACAGATACGCAGTATTTT
>TRBV5-6|.|TRBD2|TRBJ2-7
CASSLSLGLAYHEQYF
TGTGCCAGCAGCTTGTCTCTGGGACTAGCGTATCACGAGCAGTACTTC
>TRBV7-2|many|.|TRBJ2-1
CASSFYYNEQFF
TGTGCCAGCAGTTTTTACTACAATGAGCAGTTCTTC
>TRBV4-2|.|.|TRBJ1-2
CASSQDAGNHNYGYTF
TGTGCCAGCAGCCAAGATGCGGGGAATCACAACTATGGCTACACCTTC
>TRBV20-1|.|.|TRBJ1-6
CSARARGTKSSPLHF
TGCAGTGCTAGAGCCCGAGGCACCAAGAGTTCACCCCTCCACTTT
>TRBV4-2|.|.|TRBJ1-4
CASSQEDPEKLFF
TGTGCCAGCAGCCAAGAAGACCCTGAAAAACTGTTTTTT
>TRBV28|.|.|TRBJ2-7
CASSPTPDRQYF
TGTGCCAGCAGCCCAACCCCAGATCGGCAGTACTTC
>TRBV28|.|.|TRBJ2-3
CASSPPTWIGTDTQYF
TGTGCCAGCAGTCCCCCAACCTGGATAGGCACAGATACGCAGTATTTT
>TRBV7-9|once|.|TRBJ2-7
CSSSLGFYEQYF
TGTTCCAGCAGCTTAGGGTTCTACGAGCAGTACTTC
>TRBV5-6|.|.|TRBJ2-4
CASCFLGYGQYF
TGTGCCAGCTGTTTCCTGGGCTACGGGCAGTACTTC
>TRBV29-1|few|TRBD1|TRBJ1-1
CSVDREVMGTEAFF
TGCAGCGTCGACAGGGAGGTTATGGGTACTGAAGCTTTCTTT
>TRBV7-2|.|.|TRBJ2-7
CASSYERKSSYEQYF
TGTGCCAGCAGCTACGAGCGAAAAAGCTCCTACGAGCAGTACTTC
>TRBV4-1|few|.|TRBJ1-4
CASSQLLGRANEKLFF
TGCGCCAGCAGCCAGCTGCTGGGAAGAGCTAATGAAAAACTGTTTTTT
>TRBV3-1|few|.|TRBJ1-2
CASSQLSLRSYYGYTF
TGTGCCAGCAGCCAACTCTCGCTCAGGAGTTACTATGGCTACACCTTC
>TRBV10-3|.|.|TRBJ2-7
CAIRQDSSYEQYF
TGTGCCATCAGACAGGACAGCTCCTACGAGCAGTACTTC
>TRBV7-2|.|.|TRBJ1-2
CASSLEVPYGYTF
TGTGCCAGCAGCTTAGAGGTCCCCTATGGCTACACCTTC
>TRBV29-1|.|.|TRBJ2-7
CSVAPRQTYEQYF
TGCAGCGTTGCCCCGCGGCAGACGTACGAGCAGTACTTC
>TRBV20-1|.|TRBD1|TRBJ2-1
CSGEDRGRRNEQFF
TGCAGTGGGGAGGACAGGGGGCGCAGAAATGAGCAGTTCTTC
>TRBV6-4|few|TRBD1|TRBJ1-1
CASSVDRGGEAFF
TGTGCCAGCAGTGTGGACAGGGGTGGTGAAGCTTTCTTT
>TRBV20-1|.|TRBD1|TRBJ2-5
CSARGTGGWEETQYF
TGCAGTGCTAGAGGGACAGGGGGATGGGAAGAGACCCAGTACTTC
>TRBV12-3/TRBV12-4|few|.|TRBJ1-2
CASSLGLTAGYTF
TGTGCCAGCAGTTTAGGGCTGACAGCTGGCTACACCTTC
>TRBV5-1|few|TRBD1|TRBJ1-6
CASSEGQHNSPLHF
TGCGCCAGCAGTGAGGGACAGCATAATTCACCCCTCCACTTT
>TRBV6-2/TRBV6-3|.|TRBD1|TRBJ2-1
CASSSGTDYNEQFF
TGTGCCAGCAGTTCCGGGACAGACTACAATGAGCAGTTCTTC
>TRBV21-1|few|.|TRBJ2-7
CASRTGLGASIEQYF
TGTGCCAGCAGGACAGGGTTAGGTGCTTCTATTGAGCAGTACTTC
>TRBV4-3|.|.|TRBJ2-5
CASRRREDLPLNEQYF
TGCGCCAGCCGCCGGCGGGAAGACTTGCCTCTCAATGAGCAGTACTTC
>TRBV10-3|.|.|TRBJ1-2
CAISVVANYGYTF
TGTGCCATCAGTGTGGTGGCTAACTATGGCTACACCTTC
>TRBV20-1|.|.|TRBJ2-7
CSASRQASYEQYF
TGCAGTGCTAGTAGGCAGGCCTCCTACGAGCAGTACTTC
>TRBV7-9|few|.|TRBJ1-3
CASSIPGFPDTIYF
TGTGCCAGCAGCATCCCAGGGTTTCCGGACACCATATATTTT
>TRBV28|.|.|TRBJ2-3
CAAEGDTQYF
TGTGCAGCGGAGGGAGATACGCAGTATTTT
>TRBV5-1|.|.|TRBJ1-2
CASSLASDIPYGYTF
TGCGCCAGCAGCTTGGCCAGTGACATTCCCTATGGCTACACCTTC
>TRBV6-1|few|.|TRBJ2-7
CASSAIWGNRYEQYF
TGTGCCAGCAGTGCAATATGGGGGAATCGCTACGAGCAGTACTTC
>TRBV27|many|.|TRBJ2-1
CASGLFNEQFF
TGTGCCAGCGGCTTGTTCAATGAGCAGTTCTTC
>TRBV20-1|.|TRBD1|TRBJ2-1
CSAWTGHNEQFF
TGCAGTGCATGGACAGGGCACAATGAGCAGTTCTTC
>TRBV20-1|few|.|TRBJ2-7
CSARVGEREQYF
TGCAGTGCTAGAGTGGGAGAGCGCGAGCAGTACTTC
>TRBV12-3/TRBV12-4|few|.|TRBJ2-7
CASSGHSVSYEQYF
TGTGCCAGCAGCGGTCACTCGGTATCCTACGAGCAGTACTTC
>TRBV3-1|.|.|TRBJ2-3
CASSPHEAVISTDTQYF
TGTGCCAGCAGCCCCCACGAGGCAGTGATTAGCACAGATACGCAGTATTTT
>TRBV20-1|.|.|TRBJ2-5
CSAPRLGEETQYF
TGCAGTGCTCCAAGACTAGGCGAAGAGACCCAGTACTTC
>TRBV13|few|.|TRBJ1-2
CASSLIGGLDTLYGYTF
TGTGCCAGCAGCTTAATTGGGGGTTTAGACACTCTCTATGGCTACACCTTC
>TRBV25-1|few|TRBD1|TRBJ1-2
CASISGDRGSGYTF
TGTGCCAGCATCAGCGGGGACAGGGGGAGCGGCTACACCTTC
>TRBV7-2|.|.|TRBJ2-1
CASSSDLQEQFF
TGTGCCAGCAGCTCCGACCTCCAAGAGCAGTTCTTC
>TRBV10-3|many|TRBD1|TRBJ2-7
CAISTGQGVNEQYF
TGTGCCATCAGTACGGGACAGGGGGTAAACGAGCAGTACTTC
>TRBV12-3/TRBV12-4|few|.|TRBJ2-5
CASSTGPETQYF
TGTGCCAGCAGTACAGGGCCAGAGACCCAGTACTTC
>TRBV7-6|few|TRBD1|TRBJ1-5
CASSLGGGMDSNQPQHF
TGTGCCAGCAGCTTAGGAGGGGGCATGGATAGCAATCAGCCCCAGCATTTT
>TRBV7-9|few|.|TRBJ2-4
CASSLDTKNIQYF
TGTGCCAGCAGCCTAGATACCAAAAACATTCAGTACTTC
>TRBV5-6|.|.|TRBJ1-5
CASSLLSDLDQPQHF
TGTGCCAGCAGCTTGCTTTCGGATCTCGATCAGCCCCAGCATTTT
>TRBV7-2|.|.|TRBJ1-2
CASSLVSKGHGYTF
TGTGCCAGCAGCTTAGTTTCGAAGGGACATGGCTACACCTTC